These 20 T cell receptor beta chains came from one sample sequenced in a study of shared clonotypes between healthy human individuals. Some clones are missing from TCRdb's copy, which holds only in-frame ones; the method was immunoSEQ multiplex PCR. The sample records roughly 2,000,000 clones, about 95% being singletons. As defined, naive CD8 cells were CD45RO-negative and positively selected for CCR7, with terminally differentiated effector memory CD45RA+ cells excluded. The sample taken for sequencing was naive CD8+ T cells sorted from blood. These receptors were taken from a man aged 18 to 35 in good health.

The rearrangement joins TRBV6-1 to TRBJ2-1; D may match TRBD1 or TRBD2 (5 bases each). The V gene's germline CDR1 is MNHNS and CDR2 SASEGT. The CDR3 has 20 residues. The V and J ends lost 3 bases and 3 bases respectively, with 27 bases between them. CDR3 loop: CASSDQVSGGWAGIYNEQFF. CDR3 sequence (DNA): TGTGCCAGCAGTGACCAGGTCTCCGGCGGGTGGGCAGGGATCTACAATGAGCAGTTCTTC.

This clone was counted only a few times. The chain has TRBV5-6 and TRBJ2-4; the match to TRBD2 covers 7 bases. J lost 15 bases, V lost 0 bases, and 15 bases had no gene match. Germline values: CDR1 SGHDT, CDR2 YYEEEE. CDR3 size: 15 residues. CDR3 amino acids: CASSLGRGLAREWYF. The CDR3 DNA sequence: TGTGCCAGCAGCTTGGGACGCGGACTTGCGCGGGAGTGGTACTTC.

J is TRBJ1-5 and V is TRBV27; D is uncertain. The CDR3 covers 14 residues. In germline, CDR1 is MNHEY, CDR2 SMNVEV (reference sequence). V was cut by 0 bases and J by 6 bases, with 9 bases left in between. Written as DNA, the CDR3 is TGTGCCAGCAGTTTATCGGGGTCACTTCAGCCCCAGCATTTT. Amino acid sequence: CASSLSGSLQPQHF.

This clone has just a few counts. The CDR3 region has the DNA TGTGCCAGCAGTGGGGGTAGTCAGCCCCAGCATTTT. It codes for CASSGGSQPQHF. This chain joins TRBV25-1 and TRBJ1-5; D is ambiguous. This CDR3 is 12 amino acids long. Germline assignment: CDR1 MGHDK and CDR2 SYGVNS. V dropped 4 bases and J dropped 6 bases, with 7 bases sitting between them.

This chain links TRBV4-1 with TRBJ2-7, with D hard to call. V lost 2 bases and J 2 bases, leaving 13 bases between the germline ends. Looked up from germline, CDR1 is MGHRA and CDR2 is YSYEKL. The CDR3 extends over 15 amino acids. In DNA, the CDR3 is TGCGCCAGCAGCCAAAAGCAGACATCCCCCTACGAGCAGTACTTC. Amino acids: CASSQKQTSPYEQYF.

This clone was seen only once. V and J are TRBV6-6 and TRBJ1-1, with TRBD1 as a possible D gene (6 bases). CDR3 length equals 14 residues. Germline-derived CDR1 and CDR2 are MNHNY and SVGAGI (reference sequence). With 7 bases removed from V and 8 bases from J, the gap between germline ends came to 20 bases. The CDR3 reads CASTPLWGAREAFF. The CDR3 DNA reads TGTGCCAGCACCCCTCTCTGGGGGGCAAGAGAAGCTTTCTTT.

Notes on this clone: Other DNA sequences in this sample translate to the same CDR3. The V call is TRBV7-9, the J call TRBJ1-2; 8 nucleotides line up with TRBD1. CDR1 is SEHNR and CDR2 is FQNEAQ in the germline V gene (reference sequence). V was pared by 1 base and J by 1 base, with 2 bases of the junction left unmatched. This CDR3 is built from 15 residues. CDR3 nucleotide sequence: TGTGCCAGCAGCTTAGGGACAGGGATTAACTATGGCTACACCTTC. Translating gives CASSLGTGINYGYTF.

The CDR3 spells CASSLSLGGYEQYF. For the CDR3, the DNA is TGTGCCAGCAGTTTATCCCTCGGTGGCTACGAGCAGTACTTC. The chain is built from TRBV27 and TRBJ2-7, with unresolved D. Trimming pared 0 bases from V and 3 bases from J, leaving 9 bases between. The CDR3 totals 14 residues. Germline loops: CDR1 MNHEY, CDR2 SMNVEV (reference sequence).

The chain is built from TRBV5-4 and TRBJ2-7, with TRBD1 matching over 11 bases. The CDR3 runs to 15 residues. Unmatched junction bases numbered 10, after V lost 4 bases and J lost 7 bases. Germline V gene sequence: CDR1 SGHNT, CDR2 YYREEE (reference sequence). CDR3 DNA: TGTGCCAGCAGCCTCGGGACAGGGGGGAGCATAGAGCAGTACTTC. Its translation: CASSLGTGGSIEQYF.

The chain is built from TRBV19 and TRBJ2-7, with 9 nucleotides matching TRBD1. The CDR3 contains 14 residues. From germline, CDR1 is LNHDA and CDR2 SQIVND (reference sequence). V shed 7 bases, J shed 3 bases, and the junction held 7 bases outside the gene matches. The CDR3 loop reads CASTAGQGDYEQYF. The CDR3 DNA follows: TGTGCCAGTACCGCGGGACAGGGAGACTACGAGCAGTACTTC.

The chain employs TRBV5-4 and TRBJ2-7, with 8 nucleotides matching TRBD2. CDR3 length equals 13 residues. Germline CDR1 and CDR2: SGHNT and YYREEE (reference sequence). V dropped 7 bases and J dropped 2; count of bases not matched to a gene: 5. CDR3 loop: CASSQAGAYEQYF. The CDR3 region has the DNA TGTGCCAGCTCCCAAGCGGGAGCCTACGAGCAGTACTTC.

The chain combines TRBV2 with TRBJ2-7; the D gene is possibly TRBD2 (6 bases). Germline CDR1 SNHLY, CDR2 FYNNEI. Trimming cost V 10 bases and J 4 bases, with 23 bases left between them. This CDR3 has 15 residues. The CDR3 bases are TGTGCCATCCTAGCGTTTGAGGGGATTAAATACGAGCAGTACTTC. Its translation: CAILAFEGIKYEQYF.

This clone was recorded only once. Other DNA sequences from this sample encode an identical CDR3 as well. This rearrangement joins TRBV27 to TRBJ2-7; the match to TRBD1 covers 8 bases. The CDR3 sequence is 15 residues long. In germline, CDR1 is MNHEY, CDR2 SMNVEV (reference sequence). J gave up 1 base and V 5 bases, and 7 bases lay outside the gene matches. CDR3 nucleotides: TGTGCCAGCAGTCCGACAGGGGCGTCTTCCTACGAGCAGTACTTC. Residues: CASSPTGASSYEQYF.

This chain links TRBV28 with TRBJ1-1; tentatively, D is TRBD1 (5 bases). V was clipped by 6 bases and J by 5 bases, with 25 bases between them. The CDR3 length is 17 residues. Germline V gene data show CDR1 as MDHEN and CDR2 as SYDVKM. This CDR3 reads CASSLGVGPRGVTEAFF. Here the CDR3 DNA reads TGTGCCAGCAGCCTGGGGGTGGGGCCCCGGGGAGTTACTGAAGCTTTCTTT. Full variable domain (remainder filled in from reference TRBV28 and TRBJ1-1): DVKVTQSSRYLVKRTGEKVFLECVQDMDHENMFWYRQDPGLGLRLIYFSYDVKMKEKGDIPEGYSVSREKKERFSLILESASTNQTSMYLCASSLGVGPRGVTEAFFGQGTRLTVV.

The chain couples TRBV19 to TRBJ2-5; D is tentatively TRBD1 or TRBD2 (5 bases each). The V gene lost 6 bases and the J gene lost 4 bases, with 18 bases spanning the gap. The CDR3 totals 15 residues. Germline V gene data show CDR1 as LNHDA and CDR2 as SQIVND (reference sequence). For the CDR3, the DNA is TGTGCCAGTAGCCCAGCCGACAGAAGCGGAGAGACCCAGTACTTC. Its translation is CASSPADRSGETQYF.

V is TRBV25-1 and J is TRBJ2-7, with a weak D call TRBD1 (5 bases). The V gene's germline CDR1 is MGHDK and CDR2 SYGVNS. The V gene lost 5 bases and the J gene lost 0 bases, with 11 bases spanning the gap. The CDR3 sequence is 14 residues long. The CDR3 is CASSRTGDSYEQYF. The CDR3 bases are TGTGCCAGCAGTAGAACAGGAGACTCCTACGAGCAGTACTTC.

This clone was found once. Within the sample, other DNA sequences also encode this same CDR3. V and J are TRBV5-1 and TRBJ2-5; perhaps TRBD2 as D (6 bases). This CDR3 region has 14 residues. V was shortened by 3 bases and J by 0 bases, with 9 bases between the two germline ends. CDR1 and CDR2 (germline): SGHRS, YFSETQ. The CDR3 loop is CASSWGDYQETQYF. The CDR3 nucleotides are TGCGCCAGCAGCTGGGGGGACTACCAAGAGACCCAGTACTTC.

This chain joins TRBV9 and TRBJ1-4, with D tentatively TRBD1 (6 bases). The CDR3 is made up of 17 amino acids. The V gene's germline CDR1 is SGDLS and CDR2 YYNGEE. V gave up 3 bases and J gave up 0 bases, with 15 bases separating them. The DNA of the CDR3 is TGTGCCAGCAGCGGAGGGGGAGAAACTACAACTAATGAAAAACTGTTTTTT. This codes for CASSGGGETTTNEKLFF.

This chain uses TRBV28 with TRBJ1-1; D might be TRBD1 (5 bases). Looked up from germline, CDR1 is MDHEN and CDR2 is SYDVKM. Trimming left V 2 bases short and J 4 bases short, with 17 bases between. The CDR3 sequence is 16 residues long. CDR3 coding DNA: TGTGCCAGCAGTTTAGGGGGGGGTCTAGGGATCACTGAAGCTTTCTTT. Amino acids: CASSLGGGLGITEAFF.

This clone appeared once. The chain couples TRBV5-6 to TRBJ2-1; D unclear. The V end lost 0 bases, the J end lost 8 bases, and 9 bases lay between the germline ends. The CDR3 spans 13 residues. In germline, CDR1 is SGHDT, CDR2 YYEEEE. The CDR3 protein is CASSLDRFDEQFF. As DNA, the CDR3 is TGTGCCAGCAGCTTGGACCGTTTCGATGAGCAGTTCTTC.